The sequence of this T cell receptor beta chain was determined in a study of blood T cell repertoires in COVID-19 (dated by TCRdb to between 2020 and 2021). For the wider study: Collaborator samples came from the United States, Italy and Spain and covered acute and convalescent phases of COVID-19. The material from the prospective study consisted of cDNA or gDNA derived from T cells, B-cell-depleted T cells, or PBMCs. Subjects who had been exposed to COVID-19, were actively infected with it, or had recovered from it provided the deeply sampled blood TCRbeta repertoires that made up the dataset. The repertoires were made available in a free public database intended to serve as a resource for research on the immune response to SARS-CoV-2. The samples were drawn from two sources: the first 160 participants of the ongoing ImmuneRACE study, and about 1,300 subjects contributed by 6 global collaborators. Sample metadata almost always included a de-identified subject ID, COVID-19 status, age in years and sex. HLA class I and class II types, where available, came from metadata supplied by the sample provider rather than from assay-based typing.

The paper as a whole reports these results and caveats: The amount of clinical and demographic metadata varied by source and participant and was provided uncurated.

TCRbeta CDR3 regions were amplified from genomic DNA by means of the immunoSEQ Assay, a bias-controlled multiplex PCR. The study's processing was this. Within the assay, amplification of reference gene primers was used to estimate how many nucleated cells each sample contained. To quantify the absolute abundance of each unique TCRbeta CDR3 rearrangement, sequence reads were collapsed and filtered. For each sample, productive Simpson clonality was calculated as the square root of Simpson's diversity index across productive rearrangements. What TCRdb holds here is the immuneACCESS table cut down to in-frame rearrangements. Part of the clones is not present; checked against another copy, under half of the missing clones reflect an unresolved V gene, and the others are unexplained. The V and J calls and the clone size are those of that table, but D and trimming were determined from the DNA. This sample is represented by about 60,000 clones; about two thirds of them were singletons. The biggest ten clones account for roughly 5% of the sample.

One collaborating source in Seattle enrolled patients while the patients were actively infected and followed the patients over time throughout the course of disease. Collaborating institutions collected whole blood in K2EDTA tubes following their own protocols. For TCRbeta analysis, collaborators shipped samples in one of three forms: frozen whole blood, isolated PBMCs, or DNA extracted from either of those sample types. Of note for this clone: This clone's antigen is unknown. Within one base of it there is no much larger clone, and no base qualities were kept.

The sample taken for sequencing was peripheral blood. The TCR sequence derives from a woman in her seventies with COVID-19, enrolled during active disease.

The nucleotides are TGTGCCACCAGTGATGGCACGTCCTACAATGAGCAGTTCTTC. Its protein reads: CATSDGTSYNEQFF. The rearranged chain carries TRBV24-1 and TRBJ2-1; the D gene remains uncertain. The trim is 3 bases for V and 1 base for J, with a gap of 6 bases between the germline ends. CDR1 KGHDR and CDR2 SFDVKD were looked up in the germline V gene. The CDR3 spans 14 residues, from the cysteine through the phenylalanine. Of the read, only the CDR3 DNA is kept; its 42 bases are in frame from base 1.